One and the same sample provided the 20 T cell receptor beta chains below, sequenced in a study of blood T cell repertoires in COVID-19. Assay: immunoSEQ multiplex PCR; the TCRdb copy retains only in-frame clones and omits some. The table has approximately 170,000 clones, around nine tenths seen once; the top ten hold approximately 2.1%. Sequenced input: peripheral blood. These TCRs come from a man aged 50 to 59 who had recovered from COVID-19.

This chain uses TRBV6-2 or TRBV6-3 with TRBJ1-1; 7 nucleotides align to TRBD1. The CDR3 is 16 amino acids. V dropped 0 bases and J dropped 6; count of bases not matched to a gene: 10. The germline V gene encodes CDR1 MNHEY and CDR2 SVGEGT. CDR3 nucleotides: TGTGCCAGCAGTTACTCTACAATGAGGGGGCCGCCTGAAGCTTTCTTT. Its protein product is CASSYSTMRGPPEAFF.

This chain uses TRBV2 with TRBJ1-5; TRBD1 might be the D (5 bases). This CDR3 contains 13 residues. Per germline, CDR1 SNHLY and CDR2 FYNNEI. V was shortened by 7 bases and J by 1 base, with 8 bases between the two germline ends. In nucleotides, the CDR3 is TGTGCCAGCATGCGGGACAGCAATCAGCCCCAGCATTTT. Protein: CASMRDSNQPQHF.

V and J are TRBV6-2 or TRBV6-3 and TRBJ1-1; 10 positions match TRBD1. Germline lookup yields CDR1 MNHEY and CDR2 SVGEGT. This CDR3 has 15 residues. V lost 2 bases, J lost 10 bases, and 10 bases stayed unmatched. Written as DNA, the CDR3 is TGTGCCAGCAGTTACACACATCCGGGACAGGGGCGAGCTTTCTTT. Protein product: CASSYTHPGQGRAFF.

Concerning this clone itself: Other nucleotide sequences from this sample produce the same CDR3. This chain links TRBV5-1 with TRBJ1-2, with 7 bases matching TRBD1. The CDR3 contains 13 residues. CDR1 is SGHRS, CDR2 YFSETQ, per germline. V shed 7 bases and J 2 bases; nucleotides not matched to a gene: 5. The CDR3 sequence: CASSPGQNYGYTF. CDR3 bases: TGCGCCAGCTCTCCGGGACAGAACTATGGCTACACCTTC.

The chain recombines TRBV2 with TRBJ2-5, with D uncertain. Germline V gene data show CDR1 as SNHLY and CDR2 as FYNNEI. The CDR3 has 12 amino acids. The germline V and J ends were trimmed by 3 bases and 2 bases, with 4 bases remaining between them. The CDR3 here is CASSDPQETQYF. In DNA form, the CDR3 reads TGTGCCAGCAGTGACCCTCAAGAGACCCAGTACTTC.

V gene TRBV3-1 (or the pseudogene TRBV3-2) combines with J gene TRBJ2-1, with 10 bases identical to TRBD2. Germline assignment: CDR1 LGHDT and CDR2 YNNKEL (reference sequence). J lost 4 bases, V lost 4 bases, and 4 bases had no gene match. The CDR3 covers 15 residues. The CDR3 region has the DNA TGTGCCAGCAGCCCTCGGACTAGCGGATACAATGAGCAGTTCTTC. Its translation is CASSPRTSGYNEQFF.

There are a few counts of this clone. The gene calls are TRBV30 and TRBJ1-2; possibly TRBD1 for D (6 bases). The V end was cut by 3 bases, the J end by 0 bases, with 17 bases between. CDR1 is GTSNPN and CDR2 is SVGIG in the germline V gene (reference sequence). This CDR3 contains 16 residues. The CDR3 DNA reads TGTGCCTGGAGGGACCCAGGGGACCCAGCTAACTATGGCTACACCTTC. Translation gives CAWRDPGDPANYGYTF.

The gene calls are TRBV4-3 and TRBJ1-1; TRBD1 is a possible D gene (5 bases). This CDR3 has 15 amino acids. Germline CDR1 and CDR2: LGHNA and YSLEER. V shed 3 bases and J shed 4 bases, with 15 bases lying between them. DNA of the CDR3: TGCGCCAGCAGCCACGAGAGGGGAGGTAGCACTGAAGCTTTCTTT. Translation gives CASSHERGGSTEAFF.

This clone was detected only once. The rearrangement links TRBV11-2 to TRBJ2-5, with 11 bases matching TRBD2. After removal of 4 bases from V and 2 bases from J, the junction contained 3 bases not matched to a gene. The CDR3 extends over 15 amino acids. CDR1 and CDR2 from the germline V gene are SGHAT and FQNNGV. The CDR3 loop is CASSYTSGGQETQYF. For the CDR3, the DNA is TGTGCCAGCAGCTATACTAGCGGGGGACAAGAGACCCAGTACTTC.

The chain is built from TRBV11-2 and TRBJ1-5, with no clear D. The CDR3 has 15 residues. Trimming took 0 bases from V and 3 from J, leaving 9 bases between them. Germline values: CDR1 SGHAT, CDR2 FQNNGV. For the CDR3, the DNA is TGTGCCAGCAGCTTAGATCTGCGGATCAATCAGCCCCAGCATTTT. Its translation is CASSLDLRINQPQHF.

The CDR3 region has the DNA TGCGCCAGCAGCGAGGACAGGGGCTACGAGCAGTACTTC. Amino acids: CASSEDRGYEQYF. The chain carries TRBV5-1 and TRBJ2-7; 9 positions agree with TRBD1. Trimming removed 4 bases from V and 3 bases from J; junction bases left unmatched: 2. In germline, CDR1 is SGHRS, CDR2 YFSETQ. This CDR3 is built from 13 residues. Variable domain in full (rest from reference TRBV5-1 and TRBJ2-7): KAGVTQTPRYLIKTRGQQVTLSCSPISGHRSVSWYQQTPGQGLQFLFEYFSETQRNKGNFPGRFSGRQFSNSRSEMNVSTLELGDSALYLCASSEDRGYEQYFGPGTRLTVT.

The rearrangement uses TRBV27 and TRBJ1-3; 8 bases line up with TRBD1. V shed 6 bases, J shed 4 bases, and the junction held 5 bases outside the gene matches. Per germline, CDR1 MNHEY and CDR2 SMNVEV (reference sequence). The CDR3 length is 14 residues. CDR3 residues: CASRVTGDGNTIYF. As DNA, the CDR3 is TGTGCCAGCAGGGTGACAGGGGACGGAAACACCATATATTTT.

For the CDR3, the DNA is TGTGCCAGCAGTTACCTCCGACAGGGGGGTCAGCCCCAGCATTTT. Its translation is CASSYLRQGGQPQHF. The chain combines TRBV6-2 or TRBV6-3 with TRBJ1-5; 9 bases fit TRBD1. Trimming took 2 bases from V and 6 from J; bases not matched to a gene: 5. The CDR3 totals 15 residues. Germline V gives CDR1 MNHEY, CDR2 SVGEGT.

This chain uses TRBV2 with TRBJ1-6; D is possibly TRBD1 (5 bases). The CDR3 is 14 amino acids. The ends were cut back, 8 bases at V and 11 bases at J, with 19 bases in the middle. Per germline, CDR1 SNHLY and CDR2 FYNNEI. CDR3 sequence: CASHDGGSAPPLHF. Here the CDR3 DNA reads TGTGCCAGCCACGACGGGGGTTCCGCCCCACCCCTCCACTTT. The variable domain in full, completed from reference TRBV2 and TRBJ1-6, reads EPEVTQTPSHQVTQMGQEVILRCVPISNHLYFYWYRQILGQKVEFLVSFYNNEISEKSEIFDDQFSVERPDGSNFTLKIRSTKLEDSAMYFCASHDGGSAPPLHFGNGTRLTVT.

The V and J genes are TRBV14 and TRBJ1-3; D remains ambiguous. Between the trimmed V and J ends, which lost 0 bases and 4 bases, there was a span of 4 bases. The CDR3 totals 13 residues. Germline CDR1 is SGHDN and CDR2 is FVKESK. CDR3 nucleotide sequence: TGTGCCAGCAGCCAAGAGCGCGGAAACACCATATATTTT. This translates into CASSQERGNTIYF.

In this sample, this clone turned up a few times. The chain recombines TRBV5-1 with TRBJ2-7; TRBD2 is a possible D gene (5 bases). Germline CDR1 SGHRS, CDR2 YFSETQ. CDR3 length: 13 amino acids. The V end was cut by 4 bases, the J end by 6 bases, with 14 bases between. Here the CDR3 DNA reads TGCGCCAGCAGCCCCGACTATGGGCGCGAGCAGTACTTC. Translation: CASSPDYGREQYF. Combining the CDR3 with reference TRBV5-1 and TRBJ2-7 gives the whole variable domain KAGVTQTPRYLIKTRGQQVTLSCSPISGHRSVSWYQQTPGQGLQFLFEYFSETQRNKGNFPGRFSGRQFSNSRSEMNVSTLELGDSALYLCASSPDYGREQYFGPGTRLTVT.

The chain has TRBV7-2 and TRBJ2-6; TRBD1 matches at 9 bases. Trimming cost V 5 bases and J 2 bases; bases outside gene matches: 4. The CDR3 is 16 amino acids. CDR1 and CDR2 from the germline V gene are SGHTA and FQGNSA. For the CDR3, the DNA is TGTGCCAGCAGCCGTACAGGGGGCACTGGGGCCAACGTCCTGACTTTC. Its translation: CASSRTGGTGANVLTF.

The chain uses TRBV7-2 and TRBJ2-7; D might be TRBD2 (6 bases). The V and J ends lost 5 bases and 3 bases respectively, with 11 bases between them. Germline V CDR1 and CDR2: SGHTA, FQGNSA. The CDR3 is 13 amino acids. CDR3 region: CASSRDSYYEQYF. The CDR3, as DNA: TGTGCCAGCAGCCGGGACTCTTACTACGAGCAGTACTTC.

This clone appeared a single time. This chain uses TRBV6-2 or TRBV6-3 with TRBJ1-1; TRBD1 is a possible D gene (5 bases). CDR1 and CDR2 (germline): MNHEY, SVGEGT. V shed 5 bases and J shed 3 bases, with 22 bases lying between them. This CDR3 contains 17 residues. CDR3 sequence: CASSPRGRGASDTEAFF. CDR3 sequence (DNA): TGTGCCAGCAGTCCGCGGGGAAGGGGCGCATCGGACACTGAAGCTTTCTTT.

This clone appeared once. The chain is built from TRBV29-1 and TRBJ2-3; TRBD2 might be the D (6 bases). Germline V gene data show CDR1 as SQVTM and CDR2 as ANQGSEA. V lost 5 bases and J 0 bases, leaving 18 bases between the germline ends. The CDR3 sequence is 16 residues long. The CDR3 bases are TGCAGCGTTAGGGCTAGCGTTCACGCTAGCACAGATACGCAGTATTTT. Encoded protein: CSVRASVHASTDTQYF.